This T cell receptor beta chain came from a study of blood T cell repertoires in COVID-19. As for the study in general: Samples came from the United States, Italy and Spain, spanning acute and convalescent COVID-19. The cDNA or gDNA used as material had been derived from T cells, B-cell-depleted T cells, or PBMCs.

Per the study methods: Amplified reference gene primers provided the basis for estimating nucleated cell counts. The data were produced by immunoSEQ multiplex PCR, yet TCRdb's version contains in-frame clones alone and is incomplete. V and J calls and clone size follow that table, whereas D and trimming were derived from the DNA. The sample shows about 50,000 clones, more than 65% of them seen only once. The length of the CDR3 is 15 residues. Trimming took 4 bases from V and 8 from J, leaving 17 bases between them. Germline lookup yields CDR1 SNHLY and CDR2 FYNNEI. The sequence came from a human donor in a cohort sampled during active COVID-19. The chain couples TRBV2 to TRBJ1-4; possibly TRBD1 for D (6 bases). Sequenced input: peripheral blood. CDR3 region: CASSGTTGLWEKLFF. The CDR3 nucleotides are TGTGCCAGCAGTGGAACAACAGGGTTATGGGAAAAACTGTTTTTT.